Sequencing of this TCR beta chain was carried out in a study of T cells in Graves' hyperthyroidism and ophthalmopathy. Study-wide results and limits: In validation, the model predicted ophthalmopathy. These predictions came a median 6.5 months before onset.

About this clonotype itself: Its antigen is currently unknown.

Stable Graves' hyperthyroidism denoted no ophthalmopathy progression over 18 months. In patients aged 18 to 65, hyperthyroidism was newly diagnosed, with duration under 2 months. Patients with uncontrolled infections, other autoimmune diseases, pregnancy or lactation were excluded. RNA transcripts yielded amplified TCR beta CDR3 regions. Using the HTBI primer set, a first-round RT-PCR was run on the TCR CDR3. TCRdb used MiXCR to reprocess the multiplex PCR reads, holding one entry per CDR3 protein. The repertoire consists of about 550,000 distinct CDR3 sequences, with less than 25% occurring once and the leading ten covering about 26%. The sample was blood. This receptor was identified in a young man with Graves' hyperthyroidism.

In DNA, the CDR3 is TGTGCCAGCAGTCCGAGGGACCTCTTAGCATCCAAAGAGACCCAGTACTTC. Translating it yields CASSPRDLLASKETQYF. The chain recombines TRBV28 with TRBJ2-5; D may be TRBD1 or TRBD2 (5 bases each). The CDR3 runs 17 residues. Germline-derived CDR1 and CDR2 are MDHEN and SYDVKM. With 5 bases removed from V and 3 bases from J, the gap between germline ends came to 22 bases.